This T cell receptor (beta chain) was captured by sequencing in a study of response to subunit inactivated influenza vaccine. TCRdb itself ran the RT-PCR reads through MiXCR, one entry per CDR3 protein. The table includes 500,000 to 600,000 distinct CDR3 sequences, less than 15% detected once. In germline, CDR1 is SGHTA, CDR2 FQGTGA. J lost 6 bases, V lost 1 base, and 3 bases had no gene match. The CDR3 length is 14 residues. For this clonotype: Its antigen is still unknown.

Study outcomes and limitations: Every seasonal influenza vaccination brings in few new T cells, the authors suggested.

The TCR sequence derives from a man between 45 and 60 years old who received an inactivated influenza vaccine. The chain combines TRBV7-3 with TRBJ2-7; 10 bases map to TRBD2. Sequencing was performed on PBMCs from blood, taken about 11 days after vaccination. The CDR3 DNA is TGTGCCAGCAGCTTAAAGGCTAGCGGGAGCGAGCAGTACTTC. The encoded protein is CASSLKASGSEQYF.